The clone carrying this T cell receptor (beta chain) was picked up one time. This table comes from immunoSEQ multiplex PCR, and its TCRdb copy is limited to in-frame clones, with some not included. The data hold 150,000 to 200,000 clones, with approximately 90% observed a single time. This CDR3 contains 14 residues. CDR1 DFQATT and CDR2 SNEGSKA come from the germline V gene (reference sequence). Trimming removed 3 bases from V and 7 bases from J; junction bases left unmatched: 7. The data stem from a study of control samples from healthy donors and cancer patients. The V call is TRBV20-1, the J call TRBJ2-1; 9 nucleotides agree with TRBD2. The receptor comes from a young man in good health. Sample: blood. This CDR3 reads CSASRSGSENEQFF. DNA for the CDR3: TGCAGTGCTAGTCGTAGCGGGAGTGAAAATGAGCAGTTCTTC.